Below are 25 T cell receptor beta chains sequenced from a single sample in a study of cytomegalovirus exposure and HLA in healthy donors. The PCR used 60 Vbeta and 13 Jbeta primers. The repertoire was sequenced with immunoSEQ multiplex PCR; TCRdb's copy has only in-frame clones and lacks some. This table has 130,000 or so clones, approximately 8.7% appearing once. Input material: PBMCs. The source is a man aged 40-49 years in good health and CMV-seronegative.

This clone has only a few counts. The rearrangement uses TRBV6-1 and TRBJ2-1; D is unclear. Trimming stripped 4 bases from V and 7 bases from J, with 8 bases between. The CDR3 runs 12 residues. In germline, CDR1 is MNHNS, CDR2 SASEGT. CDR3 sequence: CASSAALNEQFF. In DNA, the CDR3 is TGTGCCAGCAGTGCAGCCTTGAATGAGCAGTTCTTC.

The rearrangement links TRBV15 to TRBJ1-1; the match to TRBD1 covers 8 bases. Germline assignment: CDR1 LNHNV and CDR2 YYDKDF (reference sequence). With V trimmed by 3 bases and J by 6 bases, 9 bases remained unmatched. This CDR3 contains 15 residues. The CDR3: CATSRRGQGVPEAFF. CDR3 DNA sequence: TGTGCCACCAGCAGGCGCGGACAGGGTGTGCCTGAAGCTTTCTTT.

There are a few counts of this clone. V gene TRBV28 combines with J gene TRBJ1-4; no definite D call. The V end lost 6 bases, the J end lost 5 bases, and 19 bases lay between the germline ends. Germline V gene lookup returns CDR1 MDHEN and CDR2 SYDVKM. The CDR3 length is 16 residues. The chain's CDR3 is CASSAPWRSENEKLFF. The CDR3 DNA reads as TGTGCCAGCAGCGCCCCTTGGAGGAGTGAGAATGAAAAACTGTTTTTT. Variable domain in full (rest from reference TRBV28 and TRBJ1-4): DVKVTQSSRYLVKRTGEKVFLECVQDMDHENMFWYRQDPGLGLRLIYFSYDVKMKEKGDIPEGYSVSREKKERFSLILESASTNQTSMYLCASSAPWRSENEKLFFGSGTQLSVL.

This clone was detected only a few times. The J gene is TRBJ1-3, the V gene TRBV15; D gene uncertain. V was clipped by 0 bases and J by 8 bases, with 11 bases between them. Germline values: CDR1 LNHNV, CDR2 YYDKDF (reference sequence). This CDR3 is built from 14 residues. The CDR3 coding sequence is TGTGCCACCAGCAGAGATCCCACCGGGGACACCATATATTTT. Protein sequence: CATSRDPTGDTIYF. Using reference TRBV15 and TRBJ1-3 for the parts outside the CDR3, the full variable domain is DAMVIQNPRYQVTQFGKPVTLSCSQTLNHNVMYWYQQKSSQAPKLLFHYYDKDFNNEADTPDNFQSRRPNTSFCFLDIRSPGLGDTAMYLCATSRDPTGDTIYFGEGSWLTVV.

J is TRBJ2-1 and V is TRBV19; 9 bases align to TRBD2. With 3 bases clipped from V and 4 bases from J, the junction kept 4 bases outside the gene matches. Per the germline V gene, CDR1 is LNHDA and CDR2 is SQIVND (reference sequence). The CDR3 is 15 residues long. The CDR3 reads CASSMSSGDYNEQFF. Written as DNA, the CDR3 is TGTGCCAGTAGTATGTCTAGCGGGGATTACAATGAGCAGTTCTTC.

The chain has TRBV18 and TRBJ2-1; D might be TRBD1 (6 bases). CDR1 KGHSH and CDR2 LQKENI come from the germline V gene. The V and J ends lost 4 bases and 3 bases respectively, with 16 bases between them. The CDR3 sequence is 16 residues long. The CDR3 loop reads CASSQDRDNVYNEQFF. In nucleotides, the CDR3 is TGTGCCAGCTCACAGGACCGGGACAATGTCTACAATGAGCAGTTCTTC.

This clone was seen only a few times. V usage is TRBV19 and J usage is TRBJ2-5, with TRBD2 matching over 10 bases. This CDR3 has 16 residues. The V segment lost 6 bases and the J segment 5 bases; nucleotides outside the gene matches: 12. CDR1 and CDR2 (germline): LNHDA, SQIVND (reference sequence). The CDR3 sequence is CASSSERGGLKETQYF. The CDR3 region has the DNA TGTGCCAGTAGCTCCGAGCGGGGGGGCCTTAAGGAGACCCAGTACTTC.

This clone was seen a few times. CDR3 protein: CASSSRVEQYF. The CDR3 bases are TGTGCCAGCAGTTCCAGGGTAGAGCAGTACTTC. The chain uses TRBV6-5 and TRBJ2-7; D is possibly TRBD1 (5 bases). This CDR3 spans 11 amino acids. Trimming took off 4 bases at V and 7 bases at J, with 8 bases between the two ends. Germline V lookup: CDR1 MNHEY, CDR2 SVGAGI.

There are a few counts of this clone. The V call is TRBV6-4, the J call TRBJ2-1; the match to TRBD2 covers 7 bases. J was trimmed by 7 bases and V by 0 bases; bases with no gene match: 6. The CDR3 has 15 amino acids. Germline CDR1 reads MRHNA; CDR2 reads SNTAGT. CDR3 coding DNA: TGTGCCAGCAGTGACTCGACTAGAGCGGGGAATGAGCAGTTCTTC. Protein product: CASSDSTRAGNEQFF.

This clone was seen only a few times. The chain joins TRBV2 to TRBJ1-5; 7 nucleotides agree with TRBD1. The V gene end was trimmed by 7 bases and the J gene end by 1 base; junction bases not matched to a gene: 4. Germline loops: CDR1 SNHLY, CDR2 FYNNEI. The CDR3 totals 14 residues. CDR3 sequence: CASTEGQSNQPQHF. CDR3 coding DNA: TGTGCCAGCACCGAGGGACAGAGCAATCAGCCCCAGCATTTT.

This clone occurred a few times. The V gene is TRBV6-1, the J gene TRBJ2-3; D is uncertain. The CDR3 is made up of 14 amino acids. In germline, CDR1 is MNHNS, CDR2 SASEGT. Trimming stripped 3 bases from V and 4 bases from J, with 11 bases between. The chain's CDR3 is CASSDLGSPDTQYF. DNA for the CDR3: TGTGCCAGCAGTGATCTGGGCAGCCCAGATACGCAGTATTTT.

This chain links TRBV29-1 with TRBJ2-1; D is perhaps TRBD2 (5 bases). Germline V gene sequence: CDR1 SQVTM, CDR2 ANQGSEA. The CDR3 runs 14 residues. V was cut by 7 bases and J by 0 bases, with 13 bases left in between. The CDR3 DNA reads TGCAGCGCCCCACTAGAGAGCTCCTACAATGAGCAGTTCTTC. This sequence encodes CSAPLESSYNEQFF.

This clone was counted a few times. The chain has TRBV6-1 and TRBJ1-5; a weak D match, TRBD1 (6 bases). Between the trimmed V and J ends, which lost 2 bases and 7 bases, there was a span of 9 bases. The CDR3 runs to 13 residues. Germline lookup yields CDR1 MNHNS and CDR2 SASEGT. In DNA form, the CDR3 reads TGTGCCAGCAGTGAATGGGGGCACCAGCCCCAGCATTTT. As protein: CASSEWGHQPQHF.

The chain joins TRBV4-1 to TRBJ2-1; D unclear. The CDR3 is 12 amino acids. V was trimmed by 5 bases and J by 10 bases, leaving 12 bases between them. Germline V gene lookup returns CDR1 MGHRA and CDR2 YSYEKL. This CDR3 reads CASSSPAKEQFF. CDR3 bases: TGCGCCAGCAGCAGCCCCGCCAAGGAGCAGTTCTTC.

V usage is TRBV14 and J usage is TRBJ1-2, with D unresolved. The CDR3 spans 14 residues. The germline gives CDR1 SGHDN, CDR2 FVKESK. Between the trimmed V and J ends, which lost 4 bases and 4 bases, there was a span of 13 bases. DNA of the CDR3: TGTGCCAGCAGCCTCTTCGACCGACTCTATGGCTACACCTTC. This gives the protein CASSLFDRLYGYTF.

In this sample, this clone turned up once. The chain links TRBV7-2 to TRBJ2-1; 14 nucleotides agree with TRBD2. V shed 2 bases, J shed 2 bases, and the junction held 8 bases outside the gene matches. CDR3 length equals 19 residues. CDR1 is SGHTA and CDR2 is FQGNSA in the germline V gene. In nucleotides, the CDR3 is TGTGCCAGCAGCTTATACAAAAGACTAGCGGGGGGGCCCTACAATGAGCAGTTCTTC. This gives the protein CASSLYKRLAGGPYNEQFF.

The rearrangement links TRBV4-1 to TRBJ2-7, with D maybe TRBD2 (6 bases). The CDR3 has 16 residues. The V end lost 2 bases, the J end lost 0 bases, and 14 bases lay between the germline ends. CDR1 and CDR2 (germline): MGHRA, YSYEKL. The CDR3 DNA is TGCGCCAGCAGCCAACCCTCGGGGGTAGGCTCCTACGAGCAGTACTTC. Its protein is CASSQPSGVGSYEQYF.

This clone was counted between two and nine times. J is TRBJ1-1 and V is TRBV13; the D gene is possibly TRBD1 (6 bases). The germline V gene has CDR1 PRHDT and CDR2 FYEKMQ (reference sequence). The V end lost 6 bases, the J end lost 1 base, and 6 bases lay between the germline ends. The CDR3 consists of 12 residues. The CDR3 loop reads CASRQGNTEAFF. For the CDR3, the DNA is TGTGCCAGCAGACAGGGGAACACTGAAGCTTTCTTT.

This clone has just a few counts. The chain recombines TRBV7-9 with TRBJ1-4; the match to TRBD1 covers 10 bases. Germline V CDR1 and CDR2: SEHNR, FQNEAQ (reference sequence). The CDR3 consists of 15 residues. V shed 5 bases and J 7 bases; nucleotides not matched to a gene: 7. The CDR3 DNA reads TGTGCCAGCAGCCCCGACAGGGGGCGGTCTGAAAAACTGTTTTTT. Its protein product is CASSPDRGRSEKLFF.

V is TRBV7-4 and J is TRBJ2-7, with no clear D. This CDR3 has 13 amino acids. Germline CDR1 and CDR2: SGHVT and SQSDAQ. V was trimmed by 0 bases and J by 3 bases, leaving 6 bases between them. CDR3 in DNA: TGTGCCAGCAGCTTAGCCCGGTTCTACGAGCAGTACTTC. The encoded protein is CASSLARFYEQYF.

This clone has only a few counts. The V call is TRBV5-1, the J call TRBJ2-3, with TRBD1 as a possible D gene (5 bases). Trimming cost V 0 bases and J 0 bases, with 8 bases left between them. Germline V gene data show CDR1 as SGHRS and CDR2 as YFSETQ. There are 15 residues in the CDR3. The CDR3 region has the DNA TGCGCCAGCAGCTTGGTGACAGTTAGCACAGATACGCAGTATTTT. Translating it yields CASSLVTVSTDTQYF.

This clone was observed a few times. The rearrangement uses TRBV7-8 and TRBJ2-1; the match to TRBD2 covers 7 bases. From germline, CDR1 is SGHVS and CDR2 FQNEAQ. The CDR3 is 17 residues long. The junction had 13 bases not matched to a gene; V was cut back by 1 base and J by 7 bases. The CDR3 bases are TGTGCCAGCAGCTTAGTAGGTACCGAGACTAGCCGGAATGAGCAGTTCTTC. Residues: CASSLVGTETSRNEQFF. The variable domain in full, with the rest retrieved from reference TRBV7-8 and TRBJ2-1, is GAGVSQSPRYKVAKRGQDVALRCDPISGHVSLFWYQQALGQGPEFLTYFQNEAQLDKSGLPSDRFFAERPEGSVSTLKIQRTQQEDSAVYLCASSLVGTETSRNEQFFGPGTRLTVL.

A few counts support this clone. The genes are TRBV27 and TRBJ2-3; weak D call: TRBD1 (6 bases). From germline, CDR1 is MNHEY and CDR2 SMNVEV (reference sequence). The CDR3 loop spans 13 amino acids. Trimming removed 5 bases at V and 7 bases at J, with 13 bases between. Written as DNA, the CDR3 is TGTGCCAGCAGTCCCCCTAGGGGGAATACGCAGTATTTT. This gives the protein CASSPPRGNTQYF.

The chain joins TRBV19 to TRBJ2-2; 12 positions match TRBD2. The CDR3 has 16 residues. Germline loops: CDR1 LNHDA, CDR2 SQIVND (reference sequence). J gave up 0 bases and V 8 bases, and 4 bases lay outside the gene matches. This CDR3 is CASLLAGGTNTGELFF. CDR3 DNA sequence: TGTGCCAGTTTACTAGCGGGGGGCACGAACACCGGGGAGCTGTTTTTT.

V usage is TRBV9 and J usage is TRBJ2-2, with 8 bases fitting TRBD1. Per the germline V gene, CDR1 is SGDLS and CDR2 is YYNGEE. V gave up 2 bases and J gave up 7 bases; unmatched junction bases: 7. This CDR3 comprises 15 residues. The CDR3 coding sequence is TGTGCCAGCAGCGTTCAGGGGGCGCGGGGCGGGGAGCTGTTTTTT. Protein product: CASSVQGARGGELFF.